This T cell receptor beta chain originates from a study of blood T cell repertoires in COVID-19. Overall study: Both acute and convalescent COVID-19 samples were obtained from the United States, Italy and Spain.

Looked up from germline, CDR1 is MRHNA and CDR2 is SNTAGT. The V gene lost 1 base and the J gene lost 2 bases, with 11 bases spanning the gap. The CDR3 runs to 15 residues. Authors' analysis steps: The assay estimated nucleated cells by amplifying reference gene primers. The method was immunoSEQ multiplex PCR; TCRdb's version includes in-frame clones alone and lacks a portion of them. V and J calls and clone size are as listed in that table; D and trimming were resolved from the DNA. The data contain hundreds of thousands of clones, roughly 90% of them singletons. The age range of participants was 18 to 89 years, with residence in about two dozen US areas. Allocation to cohorts depended on clinical history reported by the participants.

The sequence was obtained from a woman under 30 with acute COVID-19. The specimen sequenced was PBMCs or T cells enriched from blood (not recorded which). The chain combines TRBV6-4 with TRBJ1-2; D might be TRBD1 (5 bases). CDR3 sequence reads: CASSDWGLTNYGYTF. Here the CDR3 DNA reads TGTGCCAGCAGTGACTGGGGACTTACCAACTATGGCTACACCTTC.